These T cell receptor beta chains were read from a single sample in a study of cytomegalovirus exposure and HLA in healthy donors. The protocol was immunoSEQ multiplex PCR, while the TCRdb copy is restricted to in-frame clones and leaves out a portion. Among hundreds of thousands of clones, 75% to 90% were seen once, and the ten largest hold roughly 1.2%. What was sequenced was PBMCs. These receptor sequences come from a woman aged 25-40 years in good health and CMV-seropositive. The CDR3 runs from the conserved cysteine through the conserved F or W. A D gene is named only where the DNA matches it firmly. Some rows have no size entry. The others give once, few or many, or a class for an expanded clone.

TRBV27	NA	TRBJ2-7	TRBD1	TGTGCCAGCAGTTACACAGGGGGGTCCTACGAGCAGTACTTC	CASSYTGGSYEQYF
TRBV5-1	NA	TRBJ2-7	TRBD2	TGCGCCAGCAGCCCCTCGGGAGGGGATCCCTACGAGCAGTACTTC	CASSPSGGDPYEQYF
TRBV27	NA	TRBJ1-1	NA	TGTGCCAGCAAGGAAGGGGGCACTGAAGCTTTCTTT	CASKEGGTEAFF
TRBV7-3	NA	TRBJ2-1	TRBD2	TGTGCCAGCAGCGTTAGCGGGACTAGGCGTAATGAGCAGTTCTTC	CASSVSGTRRNEQFF
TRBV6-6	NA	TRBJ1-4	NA	TGTGCCAGCAGTTACTCGCTAGCAACTAATGAAAAACTGTTTTTT	CASSYSLATNEKLFF
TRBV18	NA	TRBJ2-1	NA	TGTGCCAGCTCACCACAGGGGGTCACCTACAATGAGCAGTTCTTC	CASSPQGVTYNEQFF
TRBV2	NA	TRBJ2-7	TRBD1	TGTGCCAGCATTAGGGACAGGGGTACCTACGAGCAGTACTTC	CASIRDRGTYEQYF
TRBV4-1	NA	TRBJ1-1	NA	TGCGCCAGCAGCCAAGGGGGCATTCGGGGGGAGAACACTGAAGCTTTCTTT	CASSQGGIRGENTEAFF
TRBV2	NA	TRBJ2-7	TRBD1	TGTGCCAGCAGTGAATTCTGGACCAATCGGACAGGGAAGTACGAGCAGTACTTC	CASSEFWTNRTGKYEQYF
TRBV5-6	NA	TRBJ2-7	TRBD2	TGTGCCAGCAGCTTGGGGGCTAGCGGGTTCTACGAGCAGTACTTC	CASSLGASGFYEQYF
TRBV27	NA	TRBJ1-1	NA	TGTGCCAGCCGAGGGATTACTGAAGCTTTCTTT	CASRGITEAFF
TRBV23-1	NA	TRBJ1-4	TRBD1	TGCGCCAGCACCATCCCCTCGCCGGGACAGGGACCAAGACTGTTTTTT	CASTIPSPGQGPRLFF
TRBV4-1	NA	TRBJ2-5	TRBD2	TGCGCCAGCAGCTTGCTGCTAGCGGGAGGTGAGACCCAGTACTTC	CASSLLLAGGETQYF
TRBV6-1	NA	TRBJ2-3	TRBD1	TGTGCCAGCAGACAGGGGGCGATAGATACGCAGTATTTT	CASRQGAIDTQYF
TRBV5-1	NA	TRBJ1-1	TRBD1	TGCGCCAGCACCCCCGGGACAGTGAACACTGAAGCTTTCTTT	CASTPGTVNTEAFF
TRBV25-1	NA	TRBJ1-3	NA	TGTGCCAGCGGACTTGGAAACACCATATATTTT	CASGLGNTIYF
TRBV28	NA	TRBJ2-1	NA	TGTGCCAGCAGTTCCACGGGAGACCACTACAATGAGCAGTTCTTC	CASSSTGDHYNEQFF
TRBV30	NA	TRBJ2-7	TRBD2	TGTGCCTGGACGGGAGGAGGGGCCTACGAGCAGTACTTC	CAWTGGGAYEQYF
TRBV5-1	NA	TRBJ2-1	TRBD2	TGCGCCAGCAGCTTCGGGCTAGCGGGAGAATTGGATGAGCAGTTCTTC	CASSFGLAGELDEQFF
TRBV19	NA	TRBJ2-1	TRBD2	TGTGCCAGTAGAGGAGCGGGAGAGTCGTACAATGAGCAGTTCTTC	CASRGAGESYNEQFF
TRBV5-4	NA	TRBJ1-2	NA	TGTGCCAGCAGCTTGGGGGGAGCCCGCAAATATGGCTACACCTTC	CASSLGGARKYGYTF
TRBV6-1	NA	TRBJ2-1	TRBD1	TGTGCCAGCAGGGCCGGGACAGAAACCTACAATGAGCAGTTCTTC	CASRAGTETYNEQFF
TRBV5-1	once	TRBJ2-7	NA	TGCGCCAGCACCCCCCGGCGAATTAGCGGAGCCGCCGGGTCCTACGAGCAGTACTTC	CASTPRRISGAAGSYEQYF
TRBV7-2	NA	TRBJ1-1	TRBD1	TGTGCCAGCAGCGAGTACAGGGGGGAGAATACTGAAGCTTTCTTT	CASSEYRGENTEAFF
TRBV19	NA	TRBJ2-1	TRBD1	TGTGCCAGTACCCCGGACAGGAGCTCCTACAATGAGCAGTTCTTC	CASTPDRSSYNEQFF
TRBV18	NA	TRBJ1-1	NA	TGTGCCAGCTCACCAAATCAGGGGATAGGCACTGAAGCTTTCTTT	CASSPNQGIGTEAFF
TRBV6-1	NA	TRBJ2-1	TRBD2	TGTGCCAGCAGTGATCTAGCGGGAGCGGGAAATGAGCAGTTCTTC	CASSDLAGAGNEQFF
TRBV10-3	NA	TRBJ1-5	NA	TGTGCCATCAGTGAAGTTAGGACAGTGGCCCAGGCGCCCCAGCATTTT	CAISEVRTVAQAPQHF
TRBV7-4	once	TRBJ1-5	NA	TGTGCCAGCAGCTCCACCTGTTGGGGGGATAGCAATCAGCCCCAGCATTTT	CASSSTCWGDSNQPQHF
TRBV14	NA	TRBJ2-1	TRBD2	TGTGCCAGCAGCCCTCCTGGGACTAGAGGGTACAATGAGCAGTTCTTC	CASSPPGTRGYNEQFF
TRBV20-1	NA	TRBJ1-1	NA	TGCAGTGCCAGGGGGAACACTGAAGCTTTCTTT	CSARGNTEAFF
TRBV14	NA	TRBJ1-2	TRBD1	TGTGCCAGCAGCCAAGATCATTTGGGACAGGAGGCCTTC	CASSQDHLGQEAF
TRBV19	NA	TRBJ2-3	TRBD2	TGTGCCAGTAGTGACCGACTAGCGGGTCCGTCACCGTATTTT	CASSDRLAGPSPYF
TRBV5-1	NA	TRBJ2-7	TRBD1	TGCGCCAGCAGCTTGGCGGGACAGGGGGTTCACGAGCAGTACTTC	CASSLAGQGVHEQYF
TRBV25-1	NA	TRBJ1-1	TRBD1	TGTGCCAGCAGTACCGACAGGGGCTCTTCTGAAGCTTTCTTT	CASSTDRGSSEAFF
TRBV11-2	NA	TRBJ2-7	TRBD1	TGTGCCAGCAGCTTAGCGGGACAGGGGGGATACGAGCAGTACTTC	CASSLAGQGGYEQYF
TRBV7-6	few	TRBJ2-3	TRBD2	TGTGCCAGCAGCTATAGCGGGATCACAGATACGCAGTATTTT	CASSYSGITDTQYF
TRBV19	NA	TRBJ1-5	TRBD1	TGTGCCAGTAGCTCCGGGACAGGGTTTTACTATAGCAATCAGCCCCAGCATTTT	CASSSGTGFYYSNQPQHF
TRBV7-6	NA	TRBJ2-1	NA	TGTGCCAGCAGCTTAGCACAGGGAGGGTACAATGAGCAGTTCTTC	CASSLAQGGYNEQFF
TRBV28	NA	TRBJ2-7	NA	TGTGCCAGCAGTTTACCTGACTTGTACGAGCAGTACTTC	CASSLPDLYEQYF
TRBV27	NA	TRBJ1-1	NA	TGTGCCAGCAGCTCCAACATTGAAGCTTTCTTT	CASSSNIEAFF
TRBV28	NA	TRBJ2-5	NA	TGTGCCAGCAGTCCTTTCCTACAGGGGGGGTTACAAGAGACCCAGTACTTC	CASSPFLQGGLQETQYF
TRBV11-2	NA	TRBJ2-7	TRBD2	TGTGCCAGCAGCCGGCGGGGGGCCGGAGCCTACGAGCAGTACTTC	CASSRRGAGAYEQYF
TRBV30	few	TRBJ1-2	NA	TGTGCCTGGTCCATAGGGGAAAACTATGGCTACACCTTC	CAWSIGENYGYTF
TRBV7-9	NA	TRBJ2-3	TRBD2	TGTGCCAGCAGCTTAGAGATAGCGGGAGGGTCAGATACGCAGTATTTT	CASSLEIAGGSDTQYF
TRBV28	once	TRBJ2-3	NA	TGTGCCAGCAGTTTAACCAGTGTTACGCAGTATTTT	CASSLTSVTQYF
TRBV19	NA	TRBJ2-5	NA	TGTGCCAGTACTATAGGGATCGGGGTCAAGGAGACCCAGTACTTC	CASTIGIGVKETQYF
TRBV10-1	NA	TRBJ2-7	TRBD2	TGCGCCAGCCGAGCGGGAAACGACTACGAGCAGTACTTC	CASRAGNDYEQYF
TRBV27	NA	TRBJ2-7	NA	TGTGCCAGCAGTACGATGAAGACGGGGGCCTACGAGCAGTACTTC	CASSTMKTGAYEQYF